This T cell receptor beta chain was identified in a study of human T cells and chemical hapten exposure. The study's findings and limits: Sensitizing with DPC caused no change in TCRs above 1 in 1000 frequency.

After removal of 1 base from V and 2 bases from J, the junction contained 4 bases not matched to a gene. The CDR3 is made up of 15 amino acids. From germline, CDR1 is DFQATT and CDR2 SNEGSKA (reference sequence). This clonotype was observed at least ten times. The antigen remains undetermined. Stated time point: healthy volunteer bleed at 2 weeks. It was unfractionated whole blood from which total RNA was extracted. Unique molecular identifiers were attached to individual cDNA molecules during library preparation. TCRdb redid the calling of the RACE reads with MiXCR, one entry per CDR3 protein. The sample records 25,000 to 35,000 distinct CDR3 sequences, about 7.2% being singletons.

The TCR sequence derives from a human donor in good health. Some clones in this sample may be carry-over from other donors' samples. V gene TRBV20-1 combines with J gene TRBJ1-1, with 10 bases identical to TRBD1. Sample: whole blood. Here the CDR3 DNA reads TGCAGTGCTAGAGGAAGGGACAGGGGAAACACTGAAGCTTTCTTT. Its protein product is CSARGRDRGNTEAFF.